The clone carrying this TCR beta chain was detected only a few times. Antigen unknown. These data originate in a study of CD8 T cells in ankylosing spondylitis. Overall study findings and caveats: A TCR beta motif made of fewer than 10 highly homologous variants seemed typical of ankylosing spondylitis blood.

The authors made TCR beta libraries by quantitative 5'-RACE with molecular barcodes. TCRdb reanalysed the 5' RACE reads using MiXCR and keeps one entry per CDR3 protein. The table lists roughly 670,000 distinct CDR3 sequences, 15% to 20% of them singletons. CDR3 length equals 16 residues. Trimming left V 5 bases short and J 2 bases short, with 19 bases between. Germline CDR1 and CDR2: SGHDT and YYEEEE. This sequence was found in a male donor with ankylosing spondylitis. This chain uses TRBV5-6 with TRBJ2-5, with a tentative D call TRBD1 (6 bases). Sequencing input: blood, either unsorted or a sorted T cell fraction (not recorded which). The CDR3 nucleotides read TGTGCCAGCAGGACTCAGGCGACAGGACTTCAAGAGACCCAGTACTTC. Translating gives CASRTQATGLQETQYF.